One and the same sample provided the 8 T cell receptor beta chains below, sequenced in a study of blood T cell repertoires in COVID-19. Some clones are missing from TCRdb's copy, which holds only in-frame ones; the method was immunoSEQ multiplex PCR. The data contain 220,000 or so clones, approximately 78% of them seen just once; the ten biggest clones take up around 8%. The sample comprised peripheral blood. All receptors come from a woman aged 80 or older with COVID-19, enrolled during active disease.

Remarks on this clone: Other DNA sequences in the sample encode the same CDR3. The J gene is TRBJ2-5, the V gene TRBV19; 7 bases are shared with TRBD1. The germline V gene has CDR1 LNHDA and CDR2 SQIVND (reference sequence). The CDR3 spans 14 residues. Trimming took 5 bases from V and 2 from J; bases not matched to a gene: 5. The DNA of the CDR3 is TGTGCCAGTAGTCCTCCGGGACAGCAAGAGACCCAGTACTTC. Its translation: CASSPPGQQETQYF.

This clone occurred a few times. The rearrangement links TRBV5-1 to TRBJ2-4; 7 bases are shared with TRBD1. The ends lost 1 base at V and 8 bases at J; junction bases unmatched: 9. CDR1 is SGHRS, CDR2 YFSETQ, per germline. The CDR3 spans 15 residues. The CDR3 region is CASSLLGTAGDIQYF. The CDR3 nucleotides are TGCGCCAGCAGCTTGTTGGGGACAGCTGGGGACATTCAGTACTTC.

Of note for this clone: This same CDR3 is encoded by further DNA sequences in the sample. The chain combines TRBV5-1 with TRBJ2-1, with 9 bases identical to TRBD2. J lost 6 bases, V lost 7 bases, and 2 bases had no gene match. The CDR3 contains 12 residues. Per germline, CDR1 SGHRS and CDR2 YFSETQ. CDR3 sequence reads: CASSLAGNEQFF. CDR3 DNA sequence: TGCGCCAGCTCACTAGCGGGCAATGAGCAGTTCTTC.

The chain links TRBV6-6 to TRBJ1-2; the D is unclear. Germline CDR1 is MNHNY and CDR2 is SVGAGI (reference sequence). Trimming cost V 2 bases and J 4 bases, with 14 bases left between them. The CDR3 runs to 15 residues. CDR3 nucleotide sequence: TGTGCCAGCAGTTACAATTCTGGGAGATCCTATGGCTACACCTTC. Translated: CASSYNSGRSYGYTF.

The chain joins TRBV5-1 to TRBJ1-2, with D uncertain. The CDR3 is 14 residues long. Germline CDR1 is SGHRS and CDR2 is YFSETQ. The V end lost 0 bases, the J end lost 4 bases, and 10 bases lay between the germline ends. The CDR3 protein is CASSLGGSTYGYTF. The CDR3 DNA is TGCGCCAGCAGCTTGGGAGGCAGTACCTATGGCTACACCTTC. The variable domain in full, with the rest retrieved from reference TRBV5-1 and TRBJ1-2, is KAGVTQTPRYLIKTRGQQVTLSCSPISGHRSVSWYQQTPGQGLQFLFEYFSETQRNKGNFPGRFSGRQFSNSRSEMNVSTLELGDSALYLCASSLGGSTYGYTFGSGTRLTVV.

This chain links TRBV7-6 with TRBJ2-1; tentative D call: TRBD1 (6 bases). This CDR3 is 15 amino acids long. CDR1 is SGHVS and CDR2 is FNYEAQ in the germline V gene. V was shortened by 5 bases and J by 0 bases, with 11 bases between the two germline ends. CDR3 coding DNA: TGTGCCAGCAGCCAGGGGATCAGCTCCTACAATGAGCAGTTCTTC. This encodes CASSQGISSYNEQFF.

This chain uses TRBV5-4 with TRBJ2-5, with D possibly being TRBD1 (6 bases). Germline V gene data show CDR1 as SGHNT and CDR2 as YYREEE (reference sequence). There are 15 residues in the CDR3. Deletions cut 4 bases from V and 6 bases from J, with 19 bases between. The CDR3 here is CASSAGTHSLQTQYF. As DNA, the CDR3 is TGTGCCAGCAGCGCCGGGACACACTCCCTTCAGACCCAGTACTTC.

V is TRBV3-1 (or the pseudogene TRBV3-2) and J is TRBJ1-5; perhaps TRBD1 as D (6 bases). This CDR3 has 15 residues. The germline V gene has CDR1 LGHDT and CDR2 YNNKEL (reference sequence). Deletions cut 4 bases from V and 3 bases from J, with 13 bases between. The CDR3: CASSRGGGVNQPQHF. The CDR3 region has the DNA TGTGCCAGCAGCCGCGGTGGGGGCGTCAATCAGCCCCAGCATTTT.